The present TCR beta chain was sequenced within a study of T-cell reconstitution after alpha-beta-depleted transplantation in children (dated by TCRdb to 2016 to 2017). About the study as a whole: Using TCR repertoire profiling, the study followed T-cell immune reconstitution in a quantitative way in children after TCRalphabeta/CD19-depleted allogeneic hematopoietic cell transplantation. Broader findings and caveats from the paper: The apparently early recovery of alphabetaT-cell counts about two months after transplant reportedly depended on only several hundred rapidly expanded clones that came from non-depleted graft cells. The high TCRbeta diversity at day 60 in some patients was ascribed to recipient T cells and intrathymic progenitors that had survived conditioning. Over the following months the frequencies of hyperexpanded clones went down, and after one year T-cell counts and TCRbeta diversity were mostly credited to newly produced T cells.

Taken from cysteine to phenylalanine, the CDR3 has 13 residues. Solely the CDR3 DNA is kept, with 39 bases framed from the first base. Trimming at the junction amounts to 6 bases on V and 12 bases on J, and the germline ends lie 20 bases apart. The treatment or condition label for this specimen denotes: allogeneic hematopoietic cell transplantation with graft depleted of TCRalphabeta T cells and CD19 B cells. The children who served as transplant recipients had been given grafts of TCRalphabeta/CD19-depleted allogeneic hematopoietic cells. Regarding this clonotype: What this receptor recognizes is not known. The input lacks base qualities; no much larger clone sits a single base away.

Libraries were built with PCR. Sequencing relied on an Illumina HiSeq 2500. TCR libraries were prepared with molecular barcoding, using unique molecular identifiers to normalize TCRbeta repertoire quantification. The public reads were reprocessed in TCRdb via fastp at Q25 and MiXCR, keeping in-frame beta chains. Rows are combined by CDR3 protein, so each entry shows the most common genes and DNA. The table for this sample lists 530,000 or so distinct CDR3 sequences; 25% to 30% of them were counted only once. The ten top clones hold just over 35% of the sample. The sequence is built from TRBV12-3 or TRBV12-4 and TRBJ1-2; a tentative D call is TRBD1 (5 bases match). The sample here was PBMCs, taken before TCRalphabeta/CD19-depleted stem cell transplant. This sequence was found in a boy less than two years old with Wiskott-Aldrich syndrome, due to receive a stem cell transplant. At the DNA level, the sequence is TGTGCCAGCAGAGGGCCACGGGACCGCGATGACACCTTC. Its coded protein is CASRGPRDRDDTF.